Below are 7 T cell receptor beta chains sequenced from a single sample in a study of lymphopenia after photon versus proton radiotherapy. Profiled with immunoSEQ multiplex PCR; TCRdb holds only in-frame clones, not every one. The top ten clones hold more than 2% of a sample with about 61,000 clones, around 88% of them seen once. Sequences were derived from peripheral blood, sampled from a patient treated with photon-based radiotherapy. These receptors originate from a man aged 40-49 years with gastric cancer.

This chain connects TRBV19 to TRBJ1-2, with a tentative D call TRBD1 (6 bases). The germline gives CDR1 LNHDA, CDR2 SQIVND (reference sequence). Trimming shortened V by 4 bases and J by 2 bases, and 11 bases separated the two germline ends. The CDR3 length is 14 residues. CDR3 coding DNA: TGTGCCAGTAGTACTCAAAGGGGGAACTATGGCTACACCTTC. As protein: CASSTQRGNYGYTF.

CDR3 nucleotides: TGTGCCTGGAGCGAGAGGGGAAACACCATATATTTT. Protein: CAWSERGNTIYF. The rearrangement uses TRBV30 and TRBJ1-3; no clear D. This CDR3 region has 12 residues. CDR1 and CDR2 from the germline V gene are GTSNPN and SVGIG (reference sequence). V lost 3 bases and J lost 4, with 7 bases in between.

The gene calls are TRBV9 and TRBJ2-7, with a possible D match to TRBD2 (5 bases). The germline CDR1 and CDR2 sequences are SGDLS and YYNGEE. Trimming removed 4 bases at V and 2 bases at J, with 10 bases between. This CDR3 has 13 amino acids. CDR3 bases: TGTGCCAGCAGCCCTACCGGGGCCTACGAGCAGTACTTC. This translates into CASSPTGAYEQYF.

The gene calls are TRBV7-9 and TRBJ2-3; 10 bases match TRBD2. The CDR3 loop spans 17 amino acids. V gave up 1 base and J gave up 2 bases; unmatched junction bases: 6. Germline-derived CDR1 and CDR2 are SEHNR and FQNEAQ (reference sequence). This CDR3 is CASSLGLAGELTDTQYF. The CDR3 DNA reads TGTGCCAGCAGCTTAGGGCTAGCGGGGGAGCTCACAGATACGCAGTATTTT.

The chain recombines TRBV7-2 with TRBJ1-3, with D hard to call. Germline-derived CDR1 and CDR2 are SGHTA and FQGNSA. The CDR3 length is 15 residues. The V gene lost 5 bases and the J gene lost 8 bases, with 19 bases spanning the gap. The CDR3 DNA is TGTGCCAGCAGCCCTCGTGTGGGGTGGATATACACCATATATTTT. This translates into CASSPRVGWIYTIYF.

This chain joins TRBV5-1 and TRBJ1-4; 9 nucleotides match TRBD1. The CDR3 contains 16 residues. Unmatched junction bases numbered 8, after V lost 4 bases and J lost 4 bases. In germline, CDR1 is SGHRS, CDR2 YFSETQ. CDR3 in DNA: TGCGCCAGCAGCGGGACAGGGAGAAATGGTAATGAAAAACTGTTTTTT. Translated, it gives CASSGTGRNGNEKLFF.

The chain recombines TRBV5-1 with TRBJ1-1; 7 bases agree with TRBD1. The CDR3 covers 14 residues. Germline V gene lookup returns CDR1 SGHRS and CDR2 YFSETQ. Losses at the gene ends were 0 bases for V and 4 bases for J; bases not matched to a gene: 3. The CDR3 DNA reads TGCGCCAGCAGCTTGGAGGCAGGGGGCACTGAAGCTTTCTTT. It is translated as CASSLEAGGTEAFF.